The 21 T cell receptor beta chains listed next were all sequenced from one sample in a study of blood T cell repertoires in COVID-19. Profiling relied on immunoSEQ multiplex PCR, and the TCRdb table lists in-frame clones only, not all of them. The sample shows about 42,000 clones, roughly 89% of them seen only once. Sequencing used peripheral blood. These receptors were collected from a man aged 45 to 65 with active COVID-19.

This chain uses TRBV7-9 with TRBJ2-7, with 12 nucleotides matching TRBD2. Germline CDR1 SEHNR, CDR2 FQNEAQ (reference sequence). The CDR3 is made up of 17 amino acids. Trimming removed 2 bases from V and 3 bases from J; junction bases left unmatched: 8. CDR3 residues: CASSLNPGLAGDYEQYF. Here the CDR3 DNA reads TGTGCCAGCAGCTTAAATCCGGGACTAGCGGGTGACTACGAGCAGTACTTC.

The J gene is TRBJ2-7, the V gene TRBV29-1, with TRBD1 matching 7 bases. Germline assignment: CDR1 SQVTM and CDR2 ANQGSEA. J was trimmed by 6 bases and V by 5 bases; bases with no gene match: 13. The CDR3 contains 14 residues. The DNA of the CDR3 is TGCAGCGTTAAACAGGGGTCCAGGACCCTCGAGCAGTACTTC. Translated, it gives CSVKQGSRTLEQYF.

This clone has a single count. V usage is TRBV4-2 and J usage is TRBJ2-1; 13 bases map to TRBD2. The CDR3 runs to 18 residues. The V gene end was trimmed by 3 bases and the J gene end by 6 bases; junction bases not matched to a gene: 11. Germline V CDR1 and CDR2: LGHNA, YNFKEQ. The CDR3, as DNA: TGTGCCAGCAGCCAGACGACTAGCGGGGGGCCGCACCGCAATGAGCAGTTCTTC. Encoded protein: CASSQTTSGGPHRNEQFF.

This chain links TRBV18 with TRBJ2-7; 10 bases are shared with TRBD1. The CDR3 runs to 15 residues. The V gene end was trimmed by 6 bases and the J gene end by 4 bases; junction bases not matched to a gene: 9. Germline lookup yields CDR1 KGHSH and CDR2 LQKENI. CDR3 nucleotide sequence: TGTGCCAGCTCGGGGGGGACAGGGGATTGGTACGAGCAGTACTTC. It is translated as CASSGGTGDWYEQYF.

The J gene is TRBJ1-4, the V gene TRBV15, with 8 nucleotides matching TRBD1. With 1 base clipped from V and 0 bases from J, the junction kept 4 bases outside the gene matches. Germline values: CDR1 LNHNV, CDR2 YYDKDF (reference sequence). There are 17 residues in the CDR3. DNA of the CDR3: TGTGCCACCAGCAGAGGAGACAGGGGAACAACTAATGAAAAACTGTTTTTT. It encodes CATSRGDRGTTNEKLFF. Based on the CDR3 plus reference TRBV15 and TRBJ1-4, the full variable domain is DAMVIQNPRYQVTQFGKPVTLSCSQTLNHNVMYWYQQKSSQAPKLLFHYYDKDFNNEADTPDNFQSRRPNTSFCFLDIRSPGLGDTAMYLCATSRGDRGTTNEKLFFGSGTQLSVL.

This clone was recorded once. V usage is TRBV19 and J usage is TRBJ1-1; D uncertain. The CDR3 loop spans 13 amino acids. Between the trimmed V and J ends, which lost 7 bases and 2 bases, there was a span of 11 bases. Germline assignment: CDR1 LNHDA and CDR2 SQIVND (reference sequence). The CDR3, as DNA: TGTGCCAGTATCCCCAGGCGTAACACTGAAGCTTTCTTT. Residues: CASIPRRNTEAFF.

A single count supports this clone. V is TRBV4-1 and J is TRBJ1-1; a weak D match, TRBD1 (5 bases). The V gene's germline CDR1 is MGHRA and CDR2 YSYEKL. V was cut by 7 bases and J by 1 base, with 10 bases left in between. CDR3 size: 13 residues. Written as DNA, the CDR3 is TGCGCCAGCACAGAGACAGAGAACACTGAAGCTTTCTTT. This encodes CASTETENTEAFF.

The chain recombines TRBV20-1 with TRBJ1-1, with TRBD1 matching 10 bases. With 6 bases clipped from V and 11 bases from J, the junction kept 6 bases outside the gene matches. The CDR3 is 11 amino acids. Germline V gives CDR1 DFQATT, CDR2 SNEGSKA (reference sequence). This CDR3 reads CSAATGGTAFF. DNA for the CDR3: TGCAGTGCAGCGACAGGGGGCACGGCTTTCTTT.

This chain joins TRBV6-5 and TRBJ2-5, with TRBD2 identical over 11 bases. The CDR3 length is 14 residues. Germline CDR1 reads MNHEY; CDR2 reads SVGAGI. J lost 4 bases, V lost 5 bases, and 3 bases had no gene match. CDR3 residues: CASSTSGGRETQYF. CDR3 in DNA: TGTGCCAGCAGTACTAGCGGGGGAAGAGAGACCCAGTACTTC.

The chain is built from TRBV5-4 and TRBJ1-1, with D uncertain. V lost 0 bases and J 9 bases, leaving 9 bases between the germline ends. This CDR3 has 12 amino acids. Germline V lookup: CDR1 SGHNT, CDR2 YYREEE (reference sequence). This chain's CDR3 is CASSLGAGQAFF. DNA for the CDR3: TGTGCCAGCAGCTTGGGGGCGGGCCAAGCTTTCTTT.

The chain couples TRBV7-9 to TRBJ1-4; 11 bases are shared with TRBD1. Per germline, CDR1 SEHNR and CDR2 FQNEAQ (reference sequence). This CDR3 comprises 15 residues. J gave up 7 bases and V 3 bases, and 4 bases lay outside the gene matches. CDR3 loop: CASSLGQGGSEKLFF. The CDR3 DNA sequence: TGTGCCAGCAGCTTGGGACAGGGGGGGAGTGAAAAACTGTTTTTT.

The CDR3 region is CASSITGAAGEQYF. As DNA, the CDR3 is TGTGCCAGCAGCATAACAGGGGCCGCGGGGGAGCAGTACTTC. This chain connects TRBV7-9 to TRBJ2-7; tentative D call: TRBD1 (7 bases). Germline V gene sequence: CDR1 SEHNR, CDR2 FQNEAQ (reference sequence). This CDR3 comprises 14 residues. Deletions cut 5 bases from V and 7 bases from J, with 18 bases between. Together with reference TRBV7-9 and TRBJ2-7, the CDR3 gives the full variable domain: DTGVSQNPRHKITKRGQNVTFRCDPISEHNRLYWYRQTLGQGPEFLTYFQNEAQLEKSRLLSDRFSAERPKGSFSTLEIQRTEQGDSAMYLCASSITGAAGEQYFGPGTRLTVT.

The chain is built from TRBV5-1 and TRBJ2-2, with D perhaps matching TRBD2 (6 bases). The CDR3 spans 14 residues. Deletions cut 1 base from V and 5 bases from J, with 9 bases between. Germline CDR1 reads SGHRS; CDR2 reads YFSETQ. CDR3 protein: CASSLREWTGELFF. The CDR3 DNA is TGCGCCAGCAGCTTGCGGGAGTGGACCGGGGAGCTGTTTTTT.

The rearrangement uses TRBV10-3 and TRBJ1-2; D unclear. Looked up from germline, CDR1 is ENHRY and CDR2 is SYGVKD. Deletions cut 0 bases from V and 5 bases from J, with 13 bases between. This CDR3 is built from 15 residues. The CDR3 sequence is CAISESTTSTYGYTF. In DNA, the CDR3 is TGTGCCATCAGTGAGTCGACGACCTCGACATATGGCTACACCTTC.

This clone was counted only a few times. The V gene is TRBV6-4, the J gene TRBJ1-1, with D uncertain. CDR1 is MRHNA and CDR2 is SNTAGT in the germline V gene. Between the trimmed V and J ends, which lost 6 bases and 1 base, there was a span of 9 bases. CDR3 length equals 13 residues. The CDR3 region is CASRIEENTEAFF. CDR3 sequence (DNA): TGTGCCAGCAGGATTGAGGAGAACACTGAAGCTTTCTTT.

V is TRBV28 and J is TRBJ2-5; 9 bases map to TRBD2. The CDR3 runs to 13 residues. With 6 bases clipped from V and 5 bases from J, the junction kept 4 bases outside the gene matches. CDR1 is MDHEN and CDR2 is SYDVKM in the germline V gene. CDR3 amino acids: CASRRGGGETQYF. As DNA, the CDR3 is TGTGCCAGCAGGCGGGGGGGCGGGGAGACCCAGTACTTC.

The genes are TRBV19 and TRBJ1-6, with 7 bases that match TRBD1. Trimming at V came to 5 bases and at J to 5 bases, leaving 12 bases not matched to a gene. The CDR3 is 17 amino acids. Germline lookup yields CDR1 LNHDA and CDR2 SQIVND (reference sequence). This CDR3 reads CASSDPGTVLDNSPLHF. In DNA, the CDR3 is TGTGCCAGTAGTGACCCCGGGACAGTCTTAGATAATTCACCCCTCCACTTT.

CDR3 in DNA: TGTGCCAGCAGTCTGGACAGGGGGAATAATTCACCCCTCCACTTT. Translated: CASSLDRGNNSPLHF. The genes are TRBV2 and TRBJ1-6, with TRBD1 identical over 10 bases. V lost 5 bases, J lost 5 bases, and 3 bases stayed unmatched. Per germline, CDR1 SNHLY and CDR2 FYNNEI. CDR3 length: 15 residues.

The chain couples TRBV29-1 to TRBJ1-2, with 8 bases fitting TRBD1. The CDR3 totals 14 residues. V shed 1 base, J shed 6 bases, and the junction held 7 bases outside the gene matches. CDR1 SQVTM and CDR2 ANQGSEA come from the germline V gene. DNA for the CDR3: TGCAGCGTTGAAGGTCGGACAGGGTCGGATGGCTACACCTTC. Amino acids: CSVEGRTGSDGYTF.

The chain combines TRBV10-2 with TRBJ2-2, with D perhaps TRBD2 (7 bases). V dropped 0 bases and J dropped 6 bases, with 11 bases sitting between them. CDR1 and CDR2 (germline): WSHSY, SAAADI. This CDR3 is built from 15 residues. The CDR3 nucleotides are TGCGCCAGCAGTGAGTCTAGGGGGAGGGCCGGGGAGCTGTTTTTT. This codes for CASSESRGRAGELFF.

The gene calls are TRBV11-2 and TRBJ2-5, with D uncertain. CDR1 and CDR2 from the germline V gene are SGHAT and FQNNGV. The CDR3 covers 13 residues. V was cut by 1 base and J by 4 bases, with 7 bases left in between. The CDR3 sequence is CASSLAPRETQYF. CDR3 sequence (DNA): TGTGCCAGCAGCTTAGCCCCCCGAGAGACCCAGTACTTC.